This TCR beta chain was found in a study of early T cells in non-severe SARS-CoV-2 infection. On the study more broadly: Chains were unpaired, as sequencing was done on bulk RNA from unsorted whole blood.

Study observations and caveats: Anti-spike CD8 specificities were favored by VDJdb matching, whose results missed private and CD4 specificities.

As part of library construction, unique molecular identifiers were attached to individual cDNA molecules. TCRdb used MiXCR to reprocess the 5' RACE reads, holding one entry per CDR3 protein. The sample has some 66,000 distinct CDR3 sequences; 13% are singletons. This clonotype appeared many times. The antigen is undetermined. The specimen was whole blood. The clonotype originates from an adult who was a healthcare worker with PCR-confirmed SARS-CoV-2 infection or an uninfected control (not recorded which).

The CDR3 coding sequence is TGTGCCACCAGAACGGACAGAAACCAAGAGACCCAGTACTTC. It specifies CATRTDRNQETQYF. The chain couples TRBV15 to TRBJ2-5, with D perhaps matching TRBD1 (6 bases). The CDR3 covers 14 residues. Trimming removed 6 bases at V and 0 bases at J, with 11 bases between. Per the germline V gene, CDR1 is LNHNV and CDR2 is YYDKDF (reference sequence). Drawing the rest from reference TRBV15 and TRBJ2-5, the complete variable domain is DAMVIQNPRYQVTQFGKPVTLSCSQTLNHNVMYWYQQKSSQAPKLLFHYYDKDFNNEADTPDNFQSRRPNTSFCFLDIRSPGLGDTAMYLCATRTDRNQETQYFGPGTRLLVL.